The entry below gives a single T cell receptor beta chain sequence along with its context. This clonotype was recorded a few times. Its antigen has not been determined. Per-base quality was not reported, and no clone a single base away is much larger than it. V sheds 0 bases and J sheds 4 bases, leaving 5 bases between their ends. The CDR3 has 13 amino acids, counting the end cysteine and phenylalanine. Just CDR3 DNA is preserved here, 39 bases in frame from base 1. Looking up the germline V gene yields CDR1 MGHRA and CDR2 YSYEKL. Donors were 35 to 40 systemically healthy Caucasian individuals from Russia aged 6 to 90 years. Each donor gave about 9.7 milliliters of peripheral blood, drawn into EDTA-treated Vacutainer tubes. PBMCs were isolated by Ficoll-Paque density-gradient centrifugation, with at least 6.5 million obtained per sample. Total RNA was extracted from PBMCs with Trizol reagent, with at least 5.5 micrograms obtained per sample. Naive CD45RAhigh/CD27high T cell percentages were measured by flow cytometry on a PBMC aliquot from every donor.

The source of the sample is a study of blood T cells in healthy people across ages (dated by TCRdb to between 2014 and 2017). A note on the overall study: In model experiments, template switching captured about one uniquely barcoded TCR beta cDNA molecule for every two T cells. Using deep sequencing normalized with unique cDNA molecular identifiers, the study measured how TCR beta repertoire diversity changes with age. The donors were divided into four age groups: young (average about 15 years), middle-aged (almost 40), aged (about 60) and long-lived (roughly 82). To avoid experimental bias, donors of different ages were randomly spread across the sequencing lanes. Two additional independent replicas of 1 million unique cDNA reads from the same blood draw were analyzed for two donors (one aged 18 to 30 and one aged 80 or older).

Receptors were amplified or captured by 5' RACE. Instrument used: Illumina HiSeq 2500. A second PCR of roughly 6 to 12 cycles was run with a J-beta primer mix and a sample-barcoded 5' primer. A template-switch 5' adaptor carrying 12 random nucleotides introduced a unique molecular identifier onto each TCR beta cDNA molecule. Each sample yielded at least 3 million CDR3-containing paired-end reads. All of the RNA was converted into first-strand cDNA using the Mint cDNA synthesis kit, with a TRBC-specific oligonucleotide serving as the primer. Following uracil-DNA glycosylase treatment, all cDNA underwent a first 18-cycle PCR with the universal primers M1SS and BC2_uni_R. The study's processing was this. Normalization of each sample was performed by random selection of 1 million high-quality reads, each carrying a distinct molecular identifier. Instead of being binned into consensus sequences, reads with shared molecular identifiers were discarded. CDR3 identification, clonotype clustering and error correction used MiTCR with a Q25 quality threshold and the strictest error-elimination algorithm. A nonparametric unseen species model with Euler transformation was used to estimate a lower bound on total TCR beta diversity. Through fastp at Q25 and MiXCR, TCRdb rebuilt clones from the public reads, retaining in-frame beta chains. Every entry covers one CDR3 protein and lists the most common genes and DNA from its rows. The V and J calls, along with clone size, are taken from TCRdb and not from the paper's own processing. The sample table records about a million distinct CDR3 sequences; roughly 51% of these occur just once. The top ten clonotypes cover over 20% of the sample.

Findings and caveats that apply to the study as a whole: Estimates of total diversity based on one million sequenced T cells were regarded as lower bounds and as underestimates. There was a strong correlation between observed TCR beta diversity and the percentage of naive T cells measured by flow cytometry. Observed TCR beta diversity per million T cells fell roughly linearly with age, and a significant reduction was already apparent by age around 44. The long-lived group showed more naive CD4+ T cells, fewer expanded clones and increased TCR diversity than the aged group, suggesting age selection. The CMV infection status of donors was not known, potentially confounding age-related changes in expanded clonotypes. Bulk unsorted PBMC profiling prevented conclusive comparison of naive and antigen-experienced compartments.

This receptor was identified in a woman aged 55-70 years in good health. Sequenced: blood. The rearrangement combines TRBV4-1 with TRBJ2-3, with no confident D gene call. The CDR3 region has the sequence CASSQDTPDTQYF. The DNA is TGCGCCAGCAGCCAAGATACCCCAGATACGCAGTATTTT.